The source of this T cell receptor (beta chain) is a study of T cells in Graves' hyperthyroidism and ophthalmopathy. Study-level background: Blood from the periphery was taken at initial diagnosis, before any treatment. Study-level points and caveats: Ophthalmopathy cases were set apart from stable hyperthyroidism by a 13 V-J model.

Amplified regions were TCR beta CDR3 sequences from RNA transcripts. Carried out on the TCR CDR3, a first-round RT-PCR used the HTBI primer set. TCRdb used MiXCR to reprocess the multiplex PCR reads, holding one entry per CDR3 protein. The sample comprises some 300,000 distinct CDR3 sequences, roughly a fifth of which are singletons, and roughly 39% rests with the top ten. The V gene's germline CDR1 is MDHEN and CDR2 SYDVKM. V lost 4 bases, J lost 3 bases, and 3 bases lay in between. The CDR3 runs to 11 residues. In this sample, this clonotype turned up a few times. The antigen remains unidentified. Clinical symptoms, serum thyroxine, TRAb, thyroid ultrasound and orbital computed tomography informed diagnoses.

The receptor was isolated from a man aged 45 to 65 with Graves' ophthalmopathy. Specimen: blood. This sequence joins TRBV28 and TRBJ1-2; the D is unclear. CDR3 loop: CASSSYYGYTF. Written as DNA, the CDR3 is TGTGCCAGCAGTTCCTACTATGGCTACACCTTC.